This T cell receptor beta chain is drawn from a study of T cell responses to AZD1222 COVID-19 vaccine. Findings and caveats of the study: Two AZD1222 administrations were followed by greater Spike-specific TCR breadth and depth. At study baseline, merely more than 5 AZD1222 recipients were seropositive. Nearly half of spike-specific TCRs reportedly go after variant regions that carry no mutations. Clonal diversity was possibly underestimated; the donors were predominantly white British and more often female.

This table comes from immunoSEQ multiplex PCR, and its TCRdb copy is limited to in-frame clones, with some not included. The sample includes around 140,000 clones, approximately 90% of them seen just once. Concerning this clone itself: Its antigen is unknown.

This TCR was sampled from an adult who received the AZD1222 COVID-19 vaccine. Material: peripheral blood, obtained 28 days after the second AZD1222 dose.

This CDR3 reads CATRDINSNQPQHF. Here the CDR3 DNA reads TGTGCCACTAGGGACATTAATAGCAATCAGCCCCAGCATTTT. J is TRBJ1-5 and V is TRBV10-3, with a weak D call TRBD1 (6 bases). The CDR3 is made up of 14 amino acids. The germline V gene has CDR1 ENHRY and CDR2 SYGVKD. V lost 10 bases and J lost 0, with 13 bases in between.